The entry below gives a single T cell receptor (beta chain) sequence along with its context. These data come from a study of blood T cell repertoires in COVID-19. Study summary: Sites across the United States, Italy and Spain contributed samples from acute and convalescent COVID-19.

Patients from Seattle were sampled longitudinally, starting during active infection. Original analysis: Amplification from reference gene primers served as the basis for estimated nucleated cell counts. Assay: immunoSEQ multiplex PCR; the TCRdb copy retains only in-frame clones and omits some. Clonal size and the V and J genes are those of that table, whereas D and trimming came from the DNA. The sample lists some 290,000 clones, roughly 89% seen once, with 1% in the top ten. V was shortened by 1 base and J by 5 bases, with 15 bases between the two germline ends. This CDR3 region has 16 residues. In germline, CDR1 is SGHVT, CDR2 SQSDAQ.

The gene calls are TRBV7-4 and TRBJ1-5, with D perhaps TRBD1 (5 bases). The receptor's source is a woman between 35 and 50 years old with COVID-19, enrolled during active disease. The sample comprised peripheral blood. The CDR3 DNA is TGTGCCAGCAGCTTAGTGTACAGTGGAGGGGATCAGCCCCAGCATTTT. Its translation: CASSLVYSGGDQPQHF.